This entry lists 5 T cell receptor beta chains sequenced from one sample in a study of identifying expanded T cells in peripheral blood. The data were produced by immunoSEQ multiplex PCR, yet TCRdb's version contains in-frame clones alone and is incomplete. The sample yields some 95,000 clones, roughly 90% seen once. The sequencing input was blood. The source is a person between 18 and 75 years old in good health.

CDR3 amino acids: CASSASGPARDTQYF. The CDR3 region has the DNA TGTGCCAGCAGCGCGAGCGGACCTGCAAGGGATACGCAGTATTTT. This chain joins TRBV9 and TRBJ2-3, with TRBD2 as a possible D gene (5 bases). The germline V gene encodes CDR1 SGDLS and CDR2 YYNGEE. V lost 3 bases and J lost 6, with 17 bases in between. The CDR3 covers 15 residues.

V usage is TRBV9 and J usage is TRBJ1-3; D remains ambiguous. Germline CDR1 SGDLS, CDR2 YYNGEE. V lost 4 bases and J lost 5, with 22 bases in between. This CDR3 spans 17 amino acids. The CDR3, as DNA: TGTGCCAGCAGCACGAGCTCTCAGGCAATAACGAGAAACACCATATATTTT. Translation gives CASSTSSQAITRNTIYF.

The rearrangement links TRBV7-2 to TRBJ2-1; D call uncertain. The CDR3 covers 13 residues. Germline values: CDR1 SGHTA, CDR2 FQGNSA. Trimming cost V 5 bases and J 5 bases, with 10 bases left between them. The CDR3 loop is CASSPPRNNEQFF. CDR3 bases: TGTGCCAGCAGCCCACCCCGTAACAATGAGCAGTTCTTC.

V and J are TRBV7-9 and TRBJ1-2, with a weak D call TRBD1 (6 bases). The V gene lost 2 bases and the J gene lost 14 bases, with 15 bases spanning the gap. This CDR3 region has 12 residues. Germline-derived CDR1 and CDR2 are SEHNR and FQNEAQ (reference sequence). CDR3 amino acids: CASSLNDRTVTF. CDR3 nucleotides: TGTGCCAGCAGCTTAAATGACAGGACAGTTACCTTC.

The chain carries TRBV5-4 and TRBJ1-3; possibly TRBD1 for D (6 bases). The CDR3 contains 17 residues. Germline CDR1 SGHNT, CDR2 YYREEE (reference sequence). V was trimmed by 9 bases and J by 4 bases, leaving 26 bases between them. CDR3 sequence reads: CATQRGGAGGPGNTIYF. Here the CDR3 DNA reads TGTGCCACCCAGCGTGGGGGGGCCGGGGGGCCCGGAAACACCATATATTTT.